This T cell receptor beta chain was captured by sequencing in a study of OX40 agonist ivuxolimab in advanced cancers. Study-level findings and limits: There were, on average, more expanded clones in CD8+ T cells than in CD4+. At 0.1 to 3.0 mg/kg and by week 6, CD4+ and CD8+ T cells in the blood had expanded clonally.

The CDR3 totals 15 residues. Trimming took off 3 bases at V and 3 bases at J, with 12 bases between the two ends. Per the germline V gene, CDR1 is MNHEY and CDR2 is SMNVEV (reference sequence). For this clone: Its antigen is as yet unknown.

Method: immunoSEQ multiplex PCR; TCRdb's copy keeps in-frame clones and lacks some. Altogether approximately 84,000 clones are present, 94% being singletons, with the ten largest covering about 2.6%. Exclusion of a patient followed from autoimmune disease history or systemic immunosuppression. This receptor was taken from an adult with an advanced solid tumor such as melanoma, head and neck, liver or kidney cancer. This rearrangement joins TRBV27 to TRBJ2-1; maybe TRBD2 (5 bases). The sequencing here drew on CD4+ or CD8+ T cells sorted from blood, taken in a trial of the OX40 agonist ivuxolimab. As DNA, the CDR3 is TGTGCCAGCAGTTTCCCCGACGGGAACTACAATGAGCAGTTCTTC. Protein sequence: CASSFPDGNYNEQFF.